This TCR beta chain was sequenced for a study of T-cell reconstitution after alpha-beta-depleted transplantation in children. Study-level findings and limits: One year after transplant, T-cell counts and diversity came mostly from newly produced T cells.

Preparation of the TCRbeta library involved a method that used unique molecular identifiers. TCRdb ran MiXCR on the PCR reads and lists one entry per CDR3 protein. The sample lists about 440,000 distinct CDR3 sequences, about 40% occurring once. This clonotype was counted at least ten times. Its antigen is unknown. Germline CDR1 reads DFQATT; CDR2 reads SNEGSKA (reference sequence). This CDR3 has 15 residues. V was shortened by 2 bases and J by 8 bases, with 18 bases between the two germline ends. Sample: PBMCs, taken before TCRalphabeta/CD19-depleted stem cell transplant. The receptor comes from a girl aged 2-10 years with aplastic anemia, due to receive a stem cell transplant. The chain is built from TRBV20-1 and TRBJ2-2; either TRBD1 or TRBD2 may fit D (5 bases each). The CDR3 nucleotides read TGCAGTGCTAGAACCTCCGGGGCGATAACTGGGGAGCTGTTTTTT. It translates to CSARTSGAITGELFF.